The next 13 T cell receptor beta chains were all read from a single sample in a study of breast tumors, draining lymph nodes, adjacent tissues. Each CDR3 protein is one row after TCRdb ran MiXCR on the multiplex PCR reads. Among approximately 130,000 distinct CDR3 sequences listed, about 20% were seen once. The lymph nodes were axillary draining lymph nodes from breast cancer patients. The sequenced sample consisted of axillary lymph node tissue. The receptors were sampled from a female donor with breast cancer. Some clones in this sample may be carry-over from other donors' samples.

Details on this clonotype: Being one base from a much bigger clone, this may be a read error. This chain links TRBV19 with TRBJ2-7, with TRBD2 matching 8 bases. With V trimmed by 5 bases and J by 2 bases, 8 bases remained unmatched. This CDR3 has 15 amino acids. CDR1 and CDR2 from the germline V gene are LNHDA and SQIVND (reference sequence). The CDR3 is CASSPVAGGAYEQYF. DNA of the CDR3: TGTGCCAGTAGTCCCGTGGCGGGAGGCGCCTACGAGCAGTACTTC.

This clonotype was picked up a small number of times. The chain links TRBV9 to TRBJ1-1; TRBD1 might be the D (6 bases). Germline V gives CDR1 SGDLS, CDR2 YYNGEE. V lost 4 bases and J lost 0, with 10 bases in between. The CDR3 has 14 residues. The CDR3 is CASSPGGVNTEAFF. The DNA for the CDR3 is TGTGCCAGCAGCCCCGGGGGCGTGAACACTGAAGCTTTCTTT.

This clonotype was counted at least ten times. The V and J genes are TRBV19 and TRBJ2-3; D is unclear. Between the trimmed V and J ends, which lost 3 bases and 5 bases, there was a span of 12 bases. This CDR3 comprises 14 residues. Germline V CDR1 and CDR2: LNHDA, SQIVND (reference sequence). As DNA, the CDR3 is TGTGCCAGTAGTATCACTGGGTACATAGATACGCAGTATTTT. Amino acid sequence: CASSITGYIDTQYF. The variable domain in full, completed from reference TRBV19 and TRBJ2-3, reads DGGITQSPKYLFRKEGQNVTLSCEQNLNHDAMYWYRQDPGQGLRLIYYSQIVNDFQKGDIAEGYSVSREKKESFPLTVTSAQKNPTAFYLCASSITGYIDTQYFGPGTRLTVL.

In this sample, this clonotype turned up many times. This chain connects TRBV3-1 to TRBJ2-1; 7 bases are a match to TRBD2. CDR1 is LGHDT, CDR2 YNNKEL, per germline (reference sequence). There are 14 residues in the CDR3. The junction had 5 bases not matched to a gene; V was cut back by 2 bases and J by 7 bases. The CDR3 sequence is CASSQSGGANEQFF. The CDR3 DNA reads TGTGCCAGCAGCCAATCGGGAGGCGCGAATGAGCAGTTCTTC.

This clonotype was recorded many times. This rearrangement joins TRBV4-1 to TRBJ2-7; D gene ambiguous. Germline V gene data show CDR1 as MGHRA and CDR2 as YSYEKL. V was clipped by 3 bases and J by 2 bases, with 17 bases between them. CDR3 length: 16 amino acids. The CDR3: CASSQYWGNPPYEQYF. The DNA for the CDR3 is TGCGCCAGCAGCCAGTATTGGGGAAATCCACCCTACGAGCAGTACTTC.

This clonotype was seen ten or more times. The chain employs TRBV20-1 and TRBJ2-1; D assignment may be TRBD1 or TRBD2 (5 bases each). The CDR3 sequence is 14 residues long. The V gene's germline CDR1 is DFQATT and CDR2 SNEGSKA (reference sequence). Trimming pared 6 bases from V and 8 bases from J, leaving 20 bases between. The CDR3 nucleotides read TGCAGTGCCAGCCACTTAGCGAGGGGCGATGAGCAGTTCTTC. This codes for CSASHLARGDEQFF.

This clonotype has a count of ten or more. This chain connects TRBV30 to TRBJ2-1; no definite D call. Looked up from germline, CDR1 is GTSNPN and CDR2 is SVGIG (reference sequence). The V end was cut by 1 base, the J end by 6 bases, with 4 bases between. The CDR3 is 11 amino acids. The CDR3 bases are TGTGCCTGGAGTGGCCGCAATGAGCAGTTCTTC. Translation: CAWSGRNEQFF.

The V gene is TRBV6-6, the J gene TRBJ1-1; no clear D. Trimming took off 0 bases at V and 2 bases at J, with 10 bases between the two ends. The CDR3 totals 15 residues. Germline V gene data show CDR1 as MNHNY and CDR2 as SVGAGI (reference sequence). The CDR3 reads CASSYSVFRNTEAFF. The CDR3 bases are TGTGCCAGCAGTTACTCCGTCTTTAGAAACACTGAAGCTTTCTTT.

About this clonotype itself: Possible read error: a much larger clone is one base away. The chain employs TRBV4-2 and TRBJ2-1, with 8 nucleotides matching TRBD2. Germline V lookup: CDR1 LGHNA, CDR2 YNFKEQ. This CDR3 contains 18 residues. The CDR3 reads CASSQGLVYGRALNEQLF. CDR3 nucleotide sequence: TGTGCCAGCAGCCAAGGGTTAGTTTACGGGAGGGCCCTCAATGAGCAGCTCTTC.

The V gene is TRBV9, the J gene TRBJ1-1; the D is unclear. Germline CDR1 is SGDLS and CDR2 is YYNGEE. V dropped 3 bases and J dropped 0 bases, with 9 bases sitting between them. This CDR3 is built from 14 residues. CDR3 residues: CASSELRLNTEAFF. Here the CDR3 DNA reads TGTGCCAGCAGCGAACTCCGCCTGAACACTGAAGCTTTCTTT. Based on the CDR3 plus reference TRBV9 and TRBJ1-1, the full variable domain is DSGVTQTPKHLITATGQRVTLRCSPRSGDLSVYWYQQSLDQGLQFLIQYYNGEERAKGNILERFSAQQFPDLHSELNLSSLELGDSALYFCASSELRLNTEAFFGQGTRLTVV.

This clonotype was seen repeatedly, ten times or more. This chain links TRBV19 with TRBJ2-3; 7 bases match TRBD2. The V gene's germline CDR1 is LNHDA and CDR2 SQIVND (reference sequence). V was pared by 7 bases and J by 5 bases, with 12 bases of the junction left unmatched. There are 15 residues in the CDR3. The DNA of the CDR3 is TGTGCCAGTAAAGGAGCGGGAACGTTTGTAGATACGCAGTATTTT. Residues: CASKGAGTFVDTQYF.

Of note for this clonotype: Because the CDR3 is missing its conserved closing phenylalanine or tryptophan, this is likely a read error. The J gene is TRBJ2-2, the V gene TRBV9; 8 bases align to TRBD2. From germline, CDR1 is SGDLS and CDR2 YYNGEE. The CDR3 runs to 14 residues. With V trimmed by 7 bases and J by 4 bases, 6 bases remained unmatched. CDR3 in DNA: TGTGCCAGCTCCCGGGGGGGGAGCACCGGGGAGCTGTTTCTT. It yields the protein CASSRGGSTGELFL.

There are many counts of this clonotype. The rearrangement joins TRBV15 to TRBJ2-3, with a weak D call TRBD2 (6 bases). CDR1 and CDR2 from the germline V gene are LNHNV and YYDKDF (reference sequence). The CDR3 totals 15 residues. Trimming pared 5 bases from V and 5 bases from J, leaving 17 bases between. The CDR3 sequence is CATSGKGLLRDTQYF. The CDR3, as DNA: TGTGCCACCAGCGGAAAGGGACTTCTACGAGATACGCAGTATTTT.